This T cell receptor (beta chain) was obtained from a study of response to subunit inactivated influenza vaccine. Study-wide results and limits: The study's authors posited that every seasonal influenza vaccination enlists few new T cells.

Trimming removed 1 base from V and 9 bases from J; junction bases left unmatched: 9. The CDR3 loop spans 15 amino acids. Per germline, CDR1 SGDLS and CDR2 YYNGEE. This clonotype has at least ten counts. The target antigen is unknown. TCRdb used MiXCR to reprocess the RT-PCR reads, holding one entry per CDR3 protein. The sample has about 180,000 distinct CDR3 sequences, around 8.8% seen once. This clonotype was obtained from a man between 50 and 59 years old who received an inactivated influenza vaccine. The J gene is TRBJ2-1, the V gene TRBV9, with TRBD2 matching 8 bases. The input for sequencing was non-naive T cells sorted from PBMCs, taken on the day of vaccination. CDR3 nucleotide sequence: TGTGCCAGCAGCGTAACCAGCGGGAGTGATGGTGAGCAGTTCTTC. Encoded protein: CASSVTSGSDGEQFF.